This T cell receptor beta chain was retrieved from a study of graft-versus-host responses after intestinal transplantation. Study background: Every transplant recipient was induced with anti-thymocyte globulin, then maintained on tacrolimus and steroids for around 3 years.

This table comes from immunoSEQ multiplex PCR, and its TCRdb copy is limited to in-frame clones, with some not included. The sample holds 40,000 to 55,000 clones; around 84% are singletons and the top ten take 0.45% to 0.55%. Notes on this clone: The antigen is undetermined.

Notes on the study in general: Early after transplant, HvG clones declined as circulating GvH clones peaked. GvH clones turned up in recipient marrow; some had shown up first in ileum or blood. Some patients had graft-donor T cell macrochimerism. In their allografts, the ratios of graft-versus-host to host-versus-graft T cell clones were high.

The CDR3 runs to 14 residues. The V end lost 5 bases, the J end lost 5 bases, and 12 bases lay between the germline ends. Germline-derived CDR1 and CDR2 are SEHNR and FQNEAQ (reference sequence). The V call is TRBV7-9, the J call TRBJ1-4; tentative D call: TRBD1 (5 bases). This TCR came from a human donor who was the organ donor for an intestinal transplant. This specimen was unstimulated CD4+ T cells sorted from spleen or lymph node cells, taken before transplant. CDR3 in DNA: TGTGCCAGCAGCCCCGACAGATTAAATGAAAAACTGTTTTTT. This encodes CASSPDRLNEKLFF.